This T cell receptor beta chain stems from a study of shared clonotypes between healthy human individuals. Study as a whole: Three plates were used per donor for CD4 naive, three for CD4 memory, two for CD8 naive and one for CD8 memory.

The data were produced by immunoSEQ multiplex PCR, yet TCRdb's version contains in-frame clones alone and is incomplete. The data hold about 580,000 clones, with about 98% observed a single time. This CDR3 contains 12 residues. The germline gives CDR1 SEHNR, CDR2 FQNEAQ (reference sequence). The V gene lost 2 bases and the J gene lost 7 bases, with 6 bases spanning the gap. This clone has just one count. The naive CD8 population came from CD45RO-negative cells selected for CCR7, without terminally differentiated effector memory CD45RA+ cells. This clonotype originated in a man younger than 45 in good health. The chain joins TRBV7-9 to TRBJ2-1; the D is unclear. The sequenced sample consisted of naive CD8+ T cells sorted from blood. The DNA for the CDR3 is TGTGCCAGCAGCTTATGGGTTAATGAGCAGTTCTTC. Protein sequence: CASSLWVNEQFF.